Shown below are 25 T cell receptor beta chains from a single sample sequenced in a study of T cell clonotyping in hematopoietic cell transplantation (dated by TCRdb to the early 2020s). Library method: the immunoSEQ multiplex PCR assay. Held by TCRdb, this immuneACCESS table contains in-frame sequences only and omits some clones. Under half of the omission traces to an unresolved V gene where checked; the cause of the rest is unknown. The sample table holds over 35,000 clones, of which approximately 88% were seen once. Under 2.5% of the sample is held by the ten biggest clonotypes. The sequencing sample was made of peripheral blood mononuclear cells. Receptors were obtained from a middle-aged woman in good health. Some clones in this sample may be carry-over from other donors' samples.

The V gene is TRBV2, the J gene TRBJ2-7; D is possibly TRBD2 (5 bases). This CDR3 is built from 15 residues. CDR1 and CDR2 (germline): SNHLY, FYNNEI. Deletions cut 8 bases from V and 2 bases from J, with 19 bases between. CDR3 residues: CASFSSNEGPYEQYF. The CDR3 DNA sequence: TGTGCCAGCTTCTCGAGTAACGAGGGCCCCTACGAGCAGTACTTC.

J is TRBJ2-7 and V is TRBV28; no definite D call. The CDR3 is 14 residues long. Trimming removed 6 bases from V and 3 bases from J, with 15 bases in between. CDR1 is MDHEN and CDR2 is SYDVKM in the germline V gene. CDR3 nucleotide sequence: TGTGCCAGCAGCCCAACGTCTATTTACTACGAGCAGTACTTC. This translates into CASSPTSIYYEQYF. Full variable domain (remainder filled in from reference TRBV28 and TRBJ2-7): DVKVTQSSRYLVKRTGEKVFLECVQDMDHENMFWYRQDPGLGLRLIYFSYDVKMKEKGDIPEGYSVSREKKERFSLILESASTNQTSMYLCASSPTSIYYEQYFGPGTRLTVT.

The rearrangement links TRBV11-2 to TRBJ2-1; D gene uncertain. Deletions cut 2 bases from V and 9 bases from J, with 5 bases between. This CDR3 is built from 11 residues. Germline V gene lookup returns CDR1 SGHAT and CDR2 FQNNGV. CDR3 in amino acids: CASSLWSEQFF. DNA of the CDR3: TGTGCCAGCAGCTTATGGTCTGAGCAGTTCTTC.

The genes are TRBV29-1 and TRBJ1-1, with D hard to call. Trimming cost V 0 bases and J 0 bases, with 2 bases left between them. Germline V gene lookup returns CDR1 SQVTM and CDR2 ANQGSEA. CDR3 size: 12 residues. This CDR3 reads CSVEELNTEAFF. CDR3 in DNA: TGCAGCGTTGAAGAACTGAACACTGAAGCTTTCTTT.

The chain links TRBV19 to TRBJ1-5; no clear D. Germline V gene sequence: CDR1 LNHDA, CDR2 SQIVND (reference sequence). V lost 5 bases to trimming and J lost 1 base, with 12 bases between them. The CDR3 totals 15 residues. CDR3 DNA sequence: TGTGCCAGTAGTGTACTGGGCCTGAGCAATCAGCCCCAGCATTTT. As protein: CASSVLGLSNQPQHF.

This clone was picked up a small number of times. The chain joins TRBV27 to TRBJ1-2; TRBD1 matches at 7 bases. The CDR3 contains 14 residues. V dropped 4 bases and J dropped 6; count of bases not matched to a gene: 8. The germline CDR1 and CDR2 sequences are MNHEY and SMNVEV (reference sequence). Here the CDR3 reads CASSSEQGYDGYTF. The CDR3 DNA reads as TGTGCCAGCAGTTCCGAACAGGGGTACGATGGCTACACCTTC.

The V call is TRBV5-6, the J call TRBJ1-4; tentatively, D is TRBD1 (5 bases). Trimming shortened V by 4 bases and J by 1 base, and 11 bases separated the two germline ends. This CDR3 spans 15 amino acids. Germline CDR1 is SGHDT and CDR2 is YYEEEE. The CDR3 bases are TGTGCCAGCAGCCGCCAAGGGGAAACTAATGAAAAACTGTTTTTT. The encoded protein is CASSRQGETNEKLFF. Combining the CDR3 with reference TRBV5-6 and TRBJ1-4 gives the whole variable domain DAGVTQSPTHLIKTRGQQVTLRCSPKSGHDTVSWYQQALGQGPQFIFQYYEEEERQRGNFPDRFSGHQFPNYSSELNVNALLLGDSALYLCASSRQGETNEKLFFGSGTQLSVL.

This rearrangement joins TRBV7-3 to TRBJ1-2; no clear D. Germline V gives CDR1 SGHTA, CDR2 FQGTGA. There are 15 residues in the CDR3. The V end was cut by 4 bases, the J end by 4 bases, with 16 bases between. CDR3 in amino acids: CASSSGGGVVYGYTF. The CDR3, as DNA: TGTGCCAGCAGCTCGGGTGGCGGTGTGGTCTATGGCTACACCTTC.

The chain links TRBV5-1 to TRBJ2-2, with 14 bases matching TRBD2. Germline V gene data show CDR1 as SGHRS and CDR2 as YFSETQ. The CDR3 spans 18 residues. V lost 0 bases, J lost 2 bases, and 3 bases stayed unmatched. CDR3 nucleotides: TGCGCCAGCAGCTTGGGTGGACTAGCGGGAGGTAACACCGGGGAGCTGTTTTTT. Its translation is CASSLGGLAGGNTGELFF.

The rearrangement joins TRBV29-1 to TRBJ2-7; TRBD2 is a possible D gene (6 bases). V was trimmed by 3 bases and J by 2 bases, leaving 14 bases between them. The CDR3 runs 14 residues. Germline assignment: CDR1 SQVTM and CDR2 ANQGSEA. CDR3 DNA sequence: TGCAGCGTTGAGTCGGGACGCGGGACCTACGAGCAGTACTTC. Its protein product is CSVESGRGTYEQYF.

The chain is built from TRBV30 and TRBJ2-7; D not certain. Germline-derived CDR1 and CDR2 are GTSNPN and SVGIG (reference sequence). Deletions cut 0 bases from V and 0 bases from J, with 12 bases between. The CDR3 is 15 residues long. CDR3 amino acids: CAWSVGSSSSYEQYF. CDR3 bases: TGTGCCTGGAGTGTGGGGTCCTCGAGCTCCTACGAGCAGTACTTC.

This clone has just one count. The rearrangement links TRBV23-1 to TRBJ1-5; 12 bases match TRBD1. TRBV23-1 is classed as an ORF, of uncertain function. V gave up 11 bases and J gave up 2 bases; unmatched junction bases: 13. The length of the CDR3 is 17 residues. The DNA for the CDR3 is TGCGCCGGGCTCGGGACAGGGGGCCCCTCGTGCAATCAGCCCCAGCATTTT. As protein: CAGLGTGGPSCNQPQHF.

The rearrangement links TRBV25-1 to TRBJ1-4; 7 nucleotides match TRBD1. CDR1 is MGHDK and CDR2 is SYGVNS in the germline V gene. V gave up 4 bases and J gave up 6 bases; unmatched junction bases: 8. The CDR3 has 15 amino acids. CDR3 region: CASSAVGTVDEKLFF. In DNA, the CDR3 is TGTGCCAGCAGTGCGGTCGGGACAGTGGATGAAAAACTGTTTTTT.

The rearrangement uses TRBV14 and TRBJ2-5, with D perhaps matching TRBD1 (7 bases). Trimming pared 0 bases from V and 2 bases from J, leaving 25 bases between. The CDR3 consists of 20 residues. From germline, CDR1 is SGHDN and CDR2 FVKESK. CDR3 bases: TGTGCCAGCAGCCAAGATCGGCGGGACAGTAGATACGTACGGCAAGAGACCCAGTACTTC. The encoded protein is CASSQDRRDSRYVRQETQYF.

This chain uses TRBV28 with TRBJ2-7; tentatively, D is TRBD1 or TRBD2 (5 bases each). The CDR3 loop spans 17 amino acids. Germline V lookup: CDR1 MDHEN, CDR2 SYDVKM. Between the trimmed V and J ends, which lost 5 bases and 1 base, there was a span of 21 bases. CDR3 sequence (DNA): TGTGCCAGCAGTCCTTGGGGCGAACGGGGCAGATCCTACGAGCAGTACTTC. This gives the protein CASSPWGERGRSYEQYF.

This rearrangement joins TRBV28 to TRBJ2-7; TRBD2 matches at 8 bases. The V segment lost 3 bases and the J segment 6 bases; nucleotides outside the gene matches: 7. Germline assignment: CDR1 MDHEN and CDR2 SYDVKM. This CDR3 spans 14 amino acids. CDR3 DNA: TGTGCCAGCAGTTTCGAGGGACTAGAATCCGAGCAGTACTTC. It yields the protein CASSFEGLESEQYF.

The genes are TRBV4-1 and TRBJ2-6; 10 positions match TRBD2. The germline V gene encodes CDR1 MGHRA and CDR2 YSYEKL. The CDR3 is 19 amino acids. Trimming took 0 bases from V and 3 from J; bases not matched to a gene: 8. CDR3 in amino acids: CASSQESGRLAGGANVLTF. The CDR3 DNA sequence: TGCGCCAGCAGCCAAGAGTCGGGGAGACTAGCGGGTGGGGCCAACGTCCTGACTTTC.

The V gene is TRBV5-6, the J gene TRBJ2-7, with D possibly being TRBD1 (6 bases). This CDR3 contains 16 residues. CDR1 is SGHDT, CDR2 YYEEEE, per germline. The germline V and J ends were trimmed by 3 bases and 0 bases, with 16 bases remaining between them. The CDR3 is CASSWPGTQSSYEQYF. In DNA, the CDR3 is TGTGCCAGCAGCTGGCCCGGGACACAAAGCTCCTACGAGCAGTACTTC. Complete variable domain (other parts from reference TRBV5-6 and TRBJ2-7): DAGVTQSPTHLIKTRGQQVTLRCSPKSGHDTVSWYQQALGQGPQFIFQYYEEEERQRGNFPDRFSGHQFPNYSSELNVNALLLGDSALYLCASSWPGTQSSYEQYFGPGTRLTVT.

The chain uses TRBV6-6 and TRBJ1-1, with unresolved D. V was cut by 3 bases and J by 1 base, with 9 bases left in between. The CDR3 has 14 residues. Germline CDR1 reads MNHNY; CDR2 reads SVGAGI (reference sequence). The CDR3 region is CASSYDGGNTEAFF. Written as DNA, the CDR3 is TGTGCCAGCAGTTATGACGGAGGGAACACTGAAGCTTTCTTT.

The J gene is TRBJ2-5, the V gene TRBV6-5, with TRBD2 matching 14 bases. This CDR3 comprises 15 residues. The germline gives CDR1 MNHEY, CDR2 SVGAGI. The trim removed 8 bases at V and 4 bases at J, leaving 6 bases unmatched. In DNA, the CDR3 is TGTGCCAGCGGTCGACTAGCGGGAGGGGCAGAGACCCAGTACTTC. Its protein is CASGRLAGGAETQYF.

This chain uses TRBV5-4 with TRBJ1-1, with D possibly TRBD1 on 5 matching bases. From germline, CDR1 is SGHNT and CDR2 YYREEE (reference sequence). This CDR3 is 15 amino acids long. Trimming pared 0 bases from V and 8 bases from J, leaving 17 bases between. CDR3 residues: CASSLDSGTLREAFF. The CDR3 nucleotides read TGTGCCAGCAGCTTGGACTCCGGGACGCTTAGGGAAGCTTTCTTT.

The chain couples TRBV30 to TRBJ1-3; the D is unclear. Germline values: CDR1 GTSNPN, CDR2 SVGIG (reference sequence). This CDR3 region has 15 residues. V was shortened by 0 bases and J by 0 bases, with 9 bases between the two germline ends. The CDR3 DNA sequence: TGTGCCTGGAGTGTACTGAAGTTCTCTGGAAACACCATATATTTT. The encoded protein is CAWSVLKFSGNTIYF.

This chain uses TRBV4-3 with TRBJ1-4, with 8 bases that match TRBD1. Germline CDR1 LGHNA, CDR2 YSLEER. The CDR3 runs 15 residues. The ends lost 0 bases at V and 8 bases at J; junction bases unmatched: 5. DNA for the CDR3: TGCGCCAGCAGCCAAGAGGGGACAGGAGGAGAAAAACTGTTTTTT. It encodes CASSQEGTGGEKLFF.

V and J are TRBV7-3 and TRBJ2-7; possible D gene TRBD2, 5 bases. Germline V gives CDR1 SGHTA, CDR2 FQGTGA. The CDR3 covers 15 residues. The V gene lost 4 bases and the J gene lost 2 bases, with 15 bases spanning the gap. The CDR3 DNA is TGTGCCAGCAGCTCGTATATCAGCGGCGCCTACGAGCAGTACTTC. It is translated as CASSSYISGAYEQYF.

The gene calls are TRBV7-8 and TRBJ2-1; no definite D call. Trimming took 1 base from V and 5 from J, leaving 9 bases between them. Germline V CDR1 and CDR2: SGHVS, FQNEAQ. This CDR3 comprises 14 residues. The CDR3 DNA sequence: TGTGCCAGCAGCTTAGAACTCAGACACAATGAGCAGTTCTTC. This translates into CASSLELRHNEQFF.